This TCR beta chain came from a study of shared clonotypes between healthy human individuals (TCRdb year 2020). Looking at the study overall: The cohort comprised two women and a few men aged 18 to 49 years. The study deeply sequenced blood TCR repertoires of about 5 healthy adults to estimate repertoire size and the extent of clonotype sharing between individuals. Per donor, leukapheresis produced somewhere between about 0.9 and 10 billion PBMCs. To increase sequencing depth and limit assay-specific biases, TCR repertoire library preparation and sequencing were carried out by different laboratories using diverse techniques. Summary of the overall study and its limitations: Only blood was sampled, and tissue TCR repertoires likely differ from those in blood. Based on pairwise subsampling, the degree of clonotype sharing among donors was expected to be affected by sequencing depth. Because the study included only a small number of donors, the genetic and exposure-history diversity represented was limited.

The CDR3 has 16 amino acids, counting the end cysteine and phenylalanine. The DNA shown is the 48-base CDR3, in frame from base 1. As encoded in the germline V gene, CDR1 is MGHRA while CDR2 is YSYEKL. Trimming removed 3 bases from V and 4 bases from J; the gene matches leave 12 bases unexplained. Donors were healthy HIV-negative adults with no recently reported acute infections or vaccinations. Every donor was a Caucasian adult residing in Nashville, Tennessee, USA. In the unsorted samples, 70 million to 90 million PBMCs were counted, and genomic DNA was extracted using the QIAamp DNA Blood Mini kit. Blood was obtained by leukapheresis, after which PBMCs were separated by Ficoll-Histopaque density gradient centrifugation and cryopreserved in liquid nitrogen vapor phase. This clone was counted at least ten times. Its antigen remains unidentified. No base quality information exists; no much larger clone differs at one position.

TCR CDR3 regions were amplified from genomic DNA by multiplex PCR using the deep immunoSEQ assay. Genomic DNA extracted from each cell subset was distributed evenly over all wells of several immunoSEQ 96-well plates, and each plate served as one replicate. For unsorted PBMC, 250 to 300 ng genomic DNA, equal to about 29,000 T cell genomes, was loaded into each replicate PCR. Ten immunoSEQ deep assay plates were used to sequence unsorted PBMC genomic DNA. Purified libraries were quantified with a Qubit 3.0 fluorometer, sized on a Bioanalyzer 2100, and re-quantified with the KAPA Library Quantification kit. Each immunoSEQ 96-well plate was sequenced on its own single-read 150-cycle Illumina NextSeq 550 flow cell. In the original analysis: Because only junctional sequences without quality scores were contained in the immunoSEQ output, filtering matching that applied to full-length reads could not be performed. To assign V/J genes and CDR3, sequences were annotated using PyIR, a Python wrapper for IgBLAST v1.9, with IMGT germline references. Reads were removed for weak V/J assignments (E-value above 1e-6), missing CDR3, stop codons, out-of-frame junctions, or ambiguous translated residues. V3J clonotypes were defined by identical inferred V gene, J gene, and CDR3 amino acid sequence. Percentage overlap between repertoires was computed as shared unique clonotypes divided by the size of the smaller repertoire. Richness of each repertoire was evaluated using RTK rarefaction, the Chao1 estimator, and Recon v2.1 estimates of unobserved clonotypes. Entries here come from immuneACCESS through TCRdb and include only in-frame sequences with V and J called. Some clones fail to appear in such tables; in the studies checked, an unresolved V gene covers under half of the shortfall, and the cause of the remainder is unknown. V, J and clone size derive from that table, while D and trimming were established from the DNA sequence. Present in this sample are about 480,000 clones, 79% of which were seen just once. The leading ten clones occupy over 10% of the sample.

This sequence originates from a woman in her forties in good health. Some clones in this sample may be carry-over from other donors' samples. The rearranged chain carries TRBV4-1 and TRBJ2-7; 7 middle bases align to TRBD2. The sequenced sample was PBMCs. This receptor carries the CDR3 CASSHQGLAVSYEQYF. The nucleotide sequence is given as TGCGCCAGCAGCCACCAAGGTCTAGCGGTATCTTACGAGCAGTACTTC.